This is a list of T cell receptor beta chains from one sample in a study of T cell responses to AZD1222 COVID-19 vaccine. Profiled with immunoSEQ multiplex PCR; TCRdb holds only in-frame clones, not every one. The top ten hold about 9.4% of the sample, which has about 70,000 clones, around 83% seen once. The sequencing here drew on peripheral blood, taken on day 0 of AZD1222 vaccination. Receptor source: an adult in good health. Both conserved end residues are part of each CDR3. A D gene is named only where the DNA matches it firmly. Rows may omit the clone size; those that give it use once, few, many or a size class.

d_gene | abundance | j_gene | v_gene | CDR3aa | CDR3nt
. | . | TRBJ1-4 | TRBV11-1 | CASSPRTISTNEKLFF | TGTGCCAGCAGCCCACGGACAATTTCAACTAATGAAAAACTGTTTTTT
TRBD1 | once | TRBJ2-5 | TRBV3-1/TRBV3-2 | CASSQRRQGIKETQYF | TGTGCCAGCAGCCAACGAAGACAGGGGATTAAGGAGACCCAGTACTTC
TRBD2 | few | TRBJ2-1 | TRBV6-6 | CASSLKLAGGGNEQFF | TGTGCCAGCAGTTTGAAACTAGCGGGGGGCGGCAATGAGCAGTTCTTC
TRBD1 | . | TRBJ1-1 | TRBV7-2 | CASSFQGGGTEAFF | TGTGCCAGCAGCTTCCAGGGGGGGGGCACTGAAGCTTTCTTT
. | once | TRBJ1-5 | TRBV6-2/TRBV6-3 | CASSFDSLNQPQHF | TGTGCCAGCAGTTTCGACAGCCTTAATCAGCCCCAGCATTTT
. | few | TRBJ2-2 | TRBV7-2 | CASSAGMMNTGELFF | TGTGCCAGCAGCGCCGGGATGATGAACACCGGGGAGCTGTTTTTT
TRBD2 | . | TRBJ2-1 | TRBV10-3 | CAISDAAGIYNEQFF | TGTGCCATCAGTGATGCAGCGGGGATATACAATGAGCAGTTCTTC
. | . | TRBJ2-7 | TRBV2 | CASSQGPLIYEQYF | TGTGCCAGCAGCCAGGGCCCTTTAATCTACGAGCAGTACTTC
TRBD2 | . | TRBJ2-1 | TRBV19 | CASSTHVAGANDEQFF | TGTGCCAGTAGTACTCACGTAGCGGGGGCAAATGATGAGCAGTTCTTC
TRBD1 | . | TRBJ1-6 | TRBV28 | CASSWTGLGSPLHF | TGTGCCAGCAGTTGGACAGGGCTGGGATCACCCCTCCACTTT
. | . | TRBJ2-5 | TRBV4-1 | CASSQDYKSGPRQETQYF | TGCGCCAGCAGCCAAGATTATAAGAGCGGGCCTCGACAAGAGACCCAGTACTTC
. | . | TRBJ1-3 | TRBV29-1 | CSVRTVSGNTIYF | TGCAGCGTGAGGACAGTCTCTGGAAACACCATATATTTT
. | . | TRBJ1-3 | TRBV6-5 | CASSSSLLSGNTIYF | TGTGCCAGCAGTTCCAGCCTCCTCTCTGGAAACACCATATATTTT
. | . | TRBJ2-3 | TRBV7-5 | CARSLGAHGGTQYF | TGTGCCAGAAGCTTGGGGGCCCACGGGGGGACGCAGTATTTT
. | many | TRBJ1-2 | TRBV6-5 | CASSYSSGVAGYTF | TGTGCCAGCAGTTACTCTTCAGGCGTAGCTGGCTACACCTTC
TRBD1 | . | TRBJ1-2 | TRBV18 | CASSPPGGDRVYGYTF | TGTGCCAGCTCACCACCGGGCGGGGACAGGGTTTACGGCTACACCTTC
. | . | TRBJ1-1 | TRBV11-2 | CASSFLDRGAFF | TGTGCCAGCAGCTTCCTAGACAGAGGCGCTTTCTTT
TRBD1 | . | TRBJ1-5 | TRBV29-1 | CSVSRGTGDQPQHF | TGCAGCGTTAGCAGGGGGACGGGGGATCAGCCCCAGCATTTT
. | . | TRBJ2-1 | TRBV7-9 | CASSGTTGTPPEQFF | TGTGCCAGCAGCGGCACAACCGGGACCCCCCCTGAGCAGTTCTTC
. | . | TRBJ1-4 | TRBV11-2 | CASSPRGANEKLFF | TGTGCCAGCAGCCCCCGAGGGGCGAATGAAAAACTGTTTTTT
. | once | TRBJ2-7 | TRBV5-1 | CASSSQGTPYEQYF | TGCGCCAGCAGTAGCCAGGGAACTCCCTACGAGCAGTACTTC
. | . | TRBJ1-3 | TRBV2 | CASSRGGRAGNTIYF | TGTGCCAGCTCCCGCGGCGGCCGGGCAGGAAACACCATATATTTT
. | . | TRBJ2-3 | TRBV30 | CAQTGTFHTDTQYF | TGTGCCCAAACAGGGACTTTTCACACAGATACGCAGTATTTT
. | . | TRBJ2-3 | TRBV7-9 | CASGLVADTQYF | TGTGCCAGCGGCTTAGTGGCAGATACGCAGTATTTT
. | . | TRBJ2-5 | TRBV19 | CASSMSQETQYF | TGTGCCAGTAGTATGTCACAAGAGACCCAGTACTTC
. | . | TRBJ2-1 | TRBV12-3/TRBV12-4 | CASRPPDSNEQFF | TGTGCCAGCAGGCCCCCGGACAGCAATGAGCAGTTCTTC
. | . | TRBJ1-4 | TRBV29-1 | CSVRGALGEKDEKLFF | TGCAGCGTTCGTGGGGCGCTGGGGGAAAAGGATGAAAAACTGTTTTTT
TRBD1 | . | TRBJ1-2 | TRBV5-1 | CASSFGGTANYGYTF | TGCGCCAGCAGCTTTGGAGGGACAGCTAACTATGGCTACACCTTC
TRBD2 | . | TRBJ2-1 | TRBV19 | CASSIGLKRDTYNEQFF | TGTGCCAGTAGTATAGGGTTAAAGCGGGATACGTACAATGAGCAGTTCTTC
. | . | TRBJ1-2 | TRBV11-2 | CASSPSYLGAPYGYTF | TGTGCCAGCAGCCCCTCCTATTTAGGAGCCCCCTATGGCTACACCTTC
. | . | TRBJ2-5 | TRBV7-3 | CASSLEGQETQYF | TGTGCCAGCAGCTTGGAAGGCCAAGAGACCCAGTACTTC
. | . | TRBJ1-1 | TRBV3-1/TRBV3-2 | CASSPTNYLGNTEAFF | TGTGCCAGCAGCCCCACAAATTACTTGGGGAACACTGAAGCTTTCTTT
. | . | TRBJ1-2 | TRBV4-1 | CASSQEWGGYTF | TGCGCCAGCAGCCAAGAGTGGGGGGGCTACACCTTC
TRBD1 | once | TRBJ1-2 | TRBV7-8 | CASSAQGVDYGYTF | TGTGCCAGCAGTGCCCAGGGGGTCGACTATGGCTACACCTTC
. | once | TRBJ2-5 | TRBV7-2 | CASSFIGASGETQYF | TGTGCCAGCAGCTTTATCGGGGCGTCTGGGGAGACCCAGTACTTC
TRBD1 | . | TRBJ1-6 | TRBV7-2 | CASSLVGGTGDSPLHF | TGTGCCAGCAGCTTAGTGGGTGGGACAGGTGATTCACCCCTCCACTTT
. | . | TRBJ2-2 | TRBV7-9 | CASSLSAVRGTGELFF | TGTGCCAGCAGCTTATCGGCAGTCCGGGGCACCGGGGAGCTGTTTTTT
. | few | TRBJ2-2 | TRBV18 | CASSAGQLMNTGELFF | TGTGCCAGCTCAGCCGGACAGCTGATGAACACCGGGGAGCTGTTTTTT
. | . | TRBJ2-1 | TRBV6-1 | CASSEQGGSYNEQFF | TGTGCCAGCAGTGAACAGGGAGGATCCTACAATGAGCAGTTCTTC
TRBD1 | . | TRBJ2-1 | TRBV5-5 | CASSLGTGGYNEQFF | TGTGCCAGCAGCCTTGGGACAGGGGGCTACAATGAGCAGTTCTTC